The clone carrying this TCR beta chain was observed a handful of times. Its antigen remains unidentified. Barcoded TCR alpha and TCR beta cDNA libraries with UMIs came from 5'RACE using constant-segment primers. TCRdb called the 5' RACE reads again in MiXCR, with one record for every CDR3 protein. Among about 260,000 distinct CDR3 sequences, over 15% were seen once, and the ten largest hold more than 20%. This CDR3 is built from 15 residues. Germline CDR1 reads SGDLS; CDR2 reads YYNGEE. V gave up 4 bases and J gave up 3 bases, with 16 bases separating them. This sample was taken from a study of T-cell memory formation after mild COVID-19. Study-level information: Largely donor-specific sequence clusters came from two donors.

The study's findings and limits: Some clones that responded were present in memory (sampled pre-infection), which suggests cross-reactive memory joined.

The V call is TRBV9, the J call TRBJ1-2, with TRBD1 as a possible D gene (5 bases). Material: PBMCs or a T cell subset sorted from them (not recorded which). This TCR came from a young man who had mild COVID-19 (a few samples of this study predate the infection). Cell type and time point are not known. The CDR3 nucleotides are TGTGCCAGCAGCCTGGCCATGGGGGAGGACTATGGCTACACCTTC. Its translation: CASSLAMGEDYGYTF. The full variable domain, its missing parts supplied by reference TRBV9 and TRBJ1-2, is DSGVTQTPKHLITATGQRVTLRCSPRSGDLSVYWYQQSLDQGLQFLIQYYNGEERAKGNILERFSAQQFPDLHSELNLSSLELGDSALYFCASSLAMGEDYGYTFGSGTRLTVV.